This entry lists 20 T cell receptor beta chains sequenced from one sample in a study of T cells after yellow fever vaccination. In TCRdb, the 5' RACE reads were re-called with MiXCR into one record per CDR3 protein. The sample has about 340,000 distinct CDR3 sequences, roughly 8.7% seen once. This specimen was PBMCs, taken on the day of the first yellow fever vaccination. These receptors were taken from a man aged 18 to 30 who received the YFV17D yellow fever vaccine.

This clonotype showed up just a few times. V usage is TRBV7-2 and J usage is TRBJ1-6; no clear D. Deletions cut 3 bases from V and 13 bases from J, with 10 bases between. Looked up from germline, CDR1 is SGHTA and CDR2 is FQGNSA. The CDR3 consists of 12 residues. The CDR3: CASSFPPLPLHF. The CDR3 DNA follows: TGTGCCAGCAGCTTCCCCCCCCTGCCCCTCCACTTT.

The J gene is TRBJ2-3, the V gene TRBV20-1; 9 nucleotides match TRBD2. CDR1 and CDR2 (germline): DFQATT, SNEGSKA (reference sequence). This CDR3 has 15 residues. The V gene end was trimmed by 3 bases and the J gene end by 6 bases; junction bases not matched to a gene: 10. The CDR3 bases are TGCAGTGCTAGGACGGCGGGGGGGCCTGATGATACGCAGTATTTT. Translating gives CSARTAGGPDDTQYF.

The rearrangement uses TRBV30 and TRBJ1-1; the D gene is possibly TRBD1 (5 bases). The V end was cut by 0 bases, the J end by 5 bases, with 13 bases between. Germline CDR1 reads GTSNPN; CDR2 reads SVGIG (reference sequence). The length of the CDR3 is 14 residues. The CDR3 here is CAWSVLRAGTEAFF. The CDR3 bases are TGTGCCTGGAGTGTACTCAGGGCAGGAACTGAAGCTTTCTTT.

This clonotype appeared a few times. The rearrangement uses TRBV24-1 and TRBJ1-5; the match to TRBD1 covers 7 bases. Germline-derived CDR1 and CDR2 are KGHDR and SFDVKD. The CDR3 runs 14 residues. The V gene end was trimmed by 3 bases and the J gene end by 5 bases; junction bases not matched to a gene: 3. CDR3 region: CATSDVTGDQPQHF. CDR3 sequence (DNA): TGTGCCACCAGTGATGTAACAGGGGATCAGCCCCAGCATTTT.

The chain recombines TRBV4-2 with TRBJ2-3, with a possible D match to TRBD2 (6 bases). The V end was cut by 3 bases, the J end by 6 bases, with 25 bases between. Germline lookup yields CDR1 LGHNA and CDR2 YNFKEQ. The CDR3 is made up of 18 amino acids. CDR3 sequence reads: CASSQPRRGQRKTDTQYF. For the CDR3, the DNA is TGTGCCAGCAGCCAGCCCCGGAGGGGCCAACGCAAGACGGATACGCAGTATTTT.

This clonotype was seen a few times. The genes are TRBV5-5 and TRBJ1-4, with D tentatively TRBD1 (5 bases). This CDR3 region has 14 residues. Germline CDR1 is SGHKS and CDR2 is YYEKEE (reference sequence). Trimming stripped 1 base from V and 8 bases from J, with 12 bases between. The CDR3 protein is CASSLYRGMEKLFF. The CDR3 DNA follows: TGTGCCAGCAGCTTGTACCGGGGGATGGAAAAACTGTTTTTT.

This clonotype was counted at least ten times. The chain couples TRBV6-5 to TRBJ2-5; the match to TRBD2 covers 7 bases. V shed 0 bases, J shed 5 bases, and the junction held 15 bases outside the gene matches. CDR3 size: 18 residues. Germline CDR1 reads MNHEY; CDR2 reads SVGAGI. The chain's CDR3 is CASSYSASGLLWRETQYF. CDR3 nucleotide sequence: TGTGCCAGCAGTTACTCGGCTAGCGGATTGCTTTGGAGGGAGACCCAGTACTTC.

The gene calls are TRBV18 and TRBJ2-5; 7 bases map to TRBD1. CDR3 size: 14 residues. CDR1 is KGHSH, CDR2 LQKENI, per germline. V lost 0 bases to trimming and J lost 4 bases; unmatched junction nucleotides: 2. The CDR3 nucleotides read TGTGCCAGCTCACCACCGACAGGGCGAGAGACCCAGTACTTC. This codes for CASSPPTGRETQYF.

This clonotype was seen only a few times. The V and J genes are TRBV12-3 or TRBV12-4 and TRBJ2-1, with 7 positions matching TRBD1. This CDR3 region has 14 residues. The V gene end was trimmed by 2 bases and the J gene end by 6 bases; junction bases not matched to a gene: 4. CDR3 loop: CASSLRKGANEQFF. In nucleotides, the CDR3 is TGTGCCAGCAGTTTAAGGAAGGGGGCCAATGAGCAGTTCTTC.

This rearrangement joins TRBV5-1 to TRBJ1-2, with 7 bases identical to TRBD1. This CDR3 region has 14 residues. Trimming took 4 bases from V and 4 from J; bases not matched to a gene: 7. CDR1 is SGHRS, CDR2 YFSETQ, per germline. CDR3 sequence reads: CASSEPGQTYGYTF. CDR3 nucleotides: TGCGCCAGCAGCGAACCGGGACAGACCTATGGCTACACCTTC. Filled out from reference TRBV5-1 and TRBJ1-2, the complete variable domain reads KAGVTQTPRYLIKTRGQQVTLSCSPISGHRSVSWYQQTPGQGLQFLFEYFSETQRNKGNFPGRFSGRQFSNSRSEMNVSTLELGDSALYLCASSEPGQTYGYTFGSGTRLTVV.

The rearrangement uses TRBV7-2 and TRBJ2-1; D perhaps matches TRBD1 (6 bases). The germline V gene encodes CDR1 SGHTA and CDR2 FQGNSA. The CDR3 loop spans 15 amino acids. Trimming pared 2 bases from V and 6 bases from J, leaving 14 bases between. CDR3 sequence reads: CASSLQGLGGNEQFF. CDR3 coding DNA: TGTGCCAGCAGCTTACAGGGGTTGGGTGGCAATGAGCAGTTCTTC.

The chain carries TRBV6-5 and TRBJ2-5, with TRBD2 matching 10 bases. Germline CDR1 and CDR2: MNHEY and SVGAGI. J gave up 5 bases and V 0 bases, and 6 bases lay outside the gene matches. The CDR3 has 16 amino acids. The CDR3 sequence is CASSYSRLAGGETQYF. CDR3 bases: TGTGCCAGCAGTTACTCAAGACTAGCGGGTGGGGAGACCCAGTACTTC.

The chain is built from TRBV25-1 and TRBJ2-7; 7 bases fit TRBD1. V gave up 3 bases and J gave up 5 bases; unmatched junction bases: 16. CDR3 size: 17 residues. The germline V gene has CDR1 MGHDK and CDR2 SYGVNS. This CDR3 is CASSDLLPGQSAHEQYF. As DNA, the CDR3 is TGTGCCAGCAGTGATTTACTCCCGGGACAGAGTGCCCACGAGCAGTACTTC.

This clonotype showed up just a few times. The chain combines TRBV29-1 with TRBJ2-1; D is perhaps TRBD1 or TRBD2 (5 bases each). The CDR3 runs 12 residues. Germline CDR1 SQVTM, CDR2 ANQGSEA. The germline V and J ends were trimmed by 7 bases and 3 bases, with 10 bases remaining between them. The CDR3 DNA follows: TGCAGCGGCCGGGGCGACTACAATGAGCAGTTCTTC. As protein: CSGRGDYNEQFF.

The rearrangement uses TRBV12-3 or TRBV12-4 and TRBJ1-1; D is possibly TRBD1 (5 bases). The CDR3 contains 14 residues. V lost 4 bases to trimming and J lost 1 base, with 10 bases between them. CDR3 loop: CASSSGLRNTEAFF. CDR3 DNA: TGTGCCAGCAGTTCGGGGCTCAGGAACACTGAAGCTTTCTTT.

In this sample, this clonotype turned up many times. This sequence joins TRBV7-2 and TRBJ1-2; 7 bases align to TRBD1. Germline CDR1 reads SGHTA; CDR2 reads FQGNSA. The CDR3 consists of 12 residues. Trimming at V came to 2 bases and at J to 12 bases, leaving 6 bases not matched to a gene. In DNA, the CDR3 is TGTGCCAGCAGCTTAATGGACAGGTTCAACACCTTC. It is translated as CASSLMDRFNTF.

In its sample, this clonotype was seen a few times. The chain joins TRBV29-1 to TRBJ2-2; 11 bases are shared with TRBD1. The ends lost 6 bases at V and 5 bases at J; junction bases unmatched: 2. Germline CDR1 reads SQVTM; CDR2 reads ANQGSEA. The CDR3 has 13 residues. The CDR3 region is CSVGTGGTGELFF. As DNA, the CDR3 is TGCAGCGTCGGGACAGGGGGTACCGGGGAGCTGTTTTTT.

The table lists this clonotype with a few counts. CDR3 sequence (DNA): TGTGCCAGCAGTCCATCCCCTGGGGGCTACGAGCAGTACTTC. Its protein is CASSPSPGGYEQYF. The chain is built from TRBV12-3 or TRBV12-4 and TRBJ2-7; D tentatively fits TRBD1 or TRBD2 (5 bases each). V lost 5 bases, J lost 3 bases, and 14 bases lay in between. The CDR3 loop spans 14 amino acids.

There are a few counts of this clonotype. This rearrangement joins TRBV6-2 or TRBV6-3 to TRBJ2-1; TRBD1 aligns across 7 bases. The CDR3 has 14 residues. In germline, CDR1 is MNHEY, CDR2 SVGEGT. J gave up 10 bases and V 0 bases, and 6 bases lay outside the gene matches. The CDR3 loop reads CASSYSIPRGEQFF. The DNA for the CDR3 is TGTGCCAGCAGTTACTCGATACCCAGGGGGGAGCAGTTCTTC.

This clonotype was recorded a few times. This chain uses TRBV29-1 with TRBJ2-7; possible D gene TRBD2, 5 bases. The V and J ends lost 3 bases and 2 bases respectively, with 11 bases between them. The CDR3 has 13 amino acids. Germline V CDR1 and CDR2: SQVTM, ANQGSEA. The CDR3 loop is CSVDGPGAYEQYF. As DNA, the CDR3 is TGCAGCGTTGACGGGCCCGGGGCCTACGAGCAGTACTTC.